The 22 T cell receptor beta chains presented below share a single source sample, sequenced in a study of blood T cell repertoires in COVID-19. Profiled with immunoSEQ multiplex PCR; TCRdb holds only in-frame clones, not every one. The table lists 150,000 or so clones, less than 85% of them singletons. Sequences were obtained from peripheral blood. Source of these receptors: a human donor with acute or convalescent COVID-19. The donor label of this sample is uncertain.

The gene calls are TRBV2 and TRBJ2-1; D may be TRBD1 (6 bases). Germline values: CDR1 SNHLY, CDR2 FYNNEI. Trimming pared 2 bases from V and 2 bases from J, leaving 16 bases between. The CDR3 consists of 17 residues. CDR3 region: CASSESSWGQPYNEQFF. CDR3 coding DNA: TGTGCCAGCAGTGAAAGTTCTTGGGGACAACCCTACAATGAGCAGTTCTTC.

J is TRBJ1-6 and V is TRBV6-4; 7 bases map to TRBD1. CDR1 is MRHNA, CDR2 SNTAGT, per germline. V was clipped by 5 bases and J by 7 bases; unmatched bases: 5. CDR3 length: 14 residues. The CDR3 nucleotides are TGTGCCAGCAGTACCGGGACAGCCAATTCACCCCTCCACTTT. Translated, it gives CASSTGTANSPLHF.

The chain links TRBV19 to TRBJ1-5, with unresolved D. V was trimmed by 5 bases and J by 0 bases, leaving 17 bases between them. Germline assignment: CDR1 LNHDA and CDR2 SQIVND (reference sequence). The CDR3 covers 17 residues. CDR3 amino acids: CASSPIGRTNSNQPQHF. CDR3 DNA sequence: TGTGCCAGTAGTCCCATTGGTAGGACTAATAGCAATCAGCCCCAGCATTTT.

This sequence joins TRBV5-6 and TRBJ1-1, with 7 bases identical to TRBD1. V gave up 4 bases and J gave up 9 bases; unmatched junction bases: 9. Germline lookup yields CDR1 SGHDT and CDR2 YYEEEE. The CDR3 covers 13 residues. The CDR3 DNA reads TGTGCCAGCAGCCTCACAGGGGCGCGTCAAGCTTTCTTT. This sequence encodes CASSLTGARQAFF.

The chain uses TRBV19 and TRBJ2-1; tentative D call: TRBD2 (5 bases). This CDR3 is 16 amino acids long. CDR1 is LNHDA and CDR2 is SQIVND in the germline V gene (reference sequence). V dropped 4 bases and J dropped 0 bases, with 13 bases sitting between them. The CDR3 reads CASSKSGAPSYNEQFF. The CDR3 DNA reads TGTGCCAGTAGTAAAAGCGGAGCCCCCTCCTACAATGAGCAGTTCTTC.

The chain is built from TRBV4-2 and TRBJ1-4; D is possibly TRBD1 (5 bases). This CDR3 region has 16 residues. The ends were cut back, 2 bases at V and 2 bases at J, with 12 bases in the middle. Germline V lookup: CDR1 LGHNA, CDR2 YNFKEQ. In DNA, the CDR3 is TGTGCCAGCAGCCAATCCGGGACTAGCACTAATGAAAAACTGTTTTTT. Its protein product is CASSQSGTSTNEKLFF.

This chain connects TRBV6-1 to TRBJ1-2; 8 bases fit TRBD1. The CDR3 has 15 amino acids. The trim removed 0 bases at V and 3 bases at J, leaving 3 bases unmatched. In germline, CDR1 is MNHNS, CDR2 SASEGT. CDR3 amino acids: CASSEALTGDYGYTF. The CDR3 DNA reads TGTGCCAGCAGTGAAGCCCTGACAGGGGACTATGGCTACACCTTC.

The chain couples TRBV7-9 to TRBJ2-1, with 8 nucleotides matching TRBD1. The trim removed 5 bases at V and 2 bases at J, leaving 2 bases unmatched. The germline V gene encodes CDR1 SEHNR and CDR2 FQNEAQ (reference sequence). The length of the CDR3 is 14 residues. CDR3 coding DNA: TGTGCCAGCAGCCAGACAGGGGCCTACAATGAGCAGTTCTTC. It yields the protein CASSQTGAYNEQFF.

The chain links TRBV10-3 to TRBJ2-7; maybe TRBD1 (6 bases). The CDR3 is made up of 14 amino acids. V was shortened by 6 bases and J by 2 bases, with 14 bases between the two germline ends. CDR1 ENHRY and CDR2 SYGVKD come from the germline V gene. This CDR3 reads CAISPTGSAYEQYF. The CDR3 nucleotides are TGTGCCATCAGCCCGACAGGTAGTGCCTACGAGCAGTACTTC.

The gene calls are TRBV4-2 and TRBJ1-2; D remains unclear. Germline CDR1 is LGHNA and CDR2 is YNFKEQ. V lost 3 bases to trimming and J lost 7 bases, with 12 bases between them. The CDR3 runs to 13 residues. CDR3 sequence: CASSQDFLTGYTF. CDR3 coding DNA: TGTGCCAGCAGCCAGGACTTTTTGACTGGCTACACCTTC.

This clone has just one count. This sequence joins TRBV7-2 and TRBJ1-2, with D unclear. The CDR3 loop spans 14 amino acids. V was shortened by 5 bases and J by 6 bases, with 16 bases between the two germline ends. Per the germline V gene, CDR1 is SGHTA and CDR2 is FQGNSA. The chain's CDR3 is CASSPTGPRDGYTF. CDR3 DNA sequence: TGTGCCAGCAGCCCTACGGGTCCTCGGGATGGCTACACCTTC.

The chain recombines TRBV2 with TRBJ1-5; tentatively, D is TRBD1 (6 bases). Per the germline V gene, CDR1 is SNHLY and CDR2 is FYNNEI. The CDR3 extends over 16 amino acids. V was pared by 7 bases and J by 0 bases, with 16 bases between. CDR3 bases: TGTGCCAGCAATCCCAGGGGATATGATAGCAATCAGCCCCAGCATTTT. This encodes CASNPRGYDSNQPQHF. Based on the CDR3 plus reference TRBV2 and TRBJ1-5, the full variable domain is EPEVTQTPSHQVTQMGQEVILRCVPISNHLYFYWYRQILGQKVEFLVSFYNNEISEKSEIFDDQFSVERPDGSNFTLKIRSTKLEDSAMYFCASNPRGYDSNQPQHFGDGTRLSIL.

This rearrangement joins TRBV7-6 to TRBJ1-6; TRBD1 is a possible D gene (5 bases). Trimming left V 1 base short and J 10 bases short, with 11 bases between. Germline loops: CDR1 SGHVS, CDR2 FNYEAQ. The CDR3 is 14 amino acids. The chain's CDR3 is CASSLGRVASPLHF. CDR3 bases: TGTGCCAGCAGCTTAGGCAGGGTAGCATCACCCCTCCACTTT. The full variable domain, completed using reference TRBV7-6 and TRBJ1-6, is GAGVSQSPRYKVTKRGQDVALRCDPISGHVSLYWYRQALGQGPEFLTYFNYEAQQDKSGLPNDRFSAERPEGSISTLTIQRTEQRDSAMYRCASSLGRVASPLHFGNGTRLTVT.

The chain links TRBV2 to TRBJ2-5; a weak D match, TRBD2 (6 bases). Trimming pared 8 bases from V and 2 bases from J, leaving 12 bases between. This CDR3 contains 13 residues. Germline V lookup: CDR1 SNHLY, CDR2 FYNNEI. CDR3 sequence reads: CASRIGGQETQYF. CDR3 sequence (DNA): TGTGCCAGCCGTATCGGGGGTCAAGAGACCCAGTACTTC.

J is TRBJ1-2 and V is TRBV7-8; D is uncertain. V lost 0 bases to trimming and J lost 5 bases, with 19 bases between them. The CDR3 loop spans 17 amino acids. Germline CDR1 is SGHVS and CDR2 is FQNEAQ. The DNA of the CDR3 is TGTGCCAGCAGCTTAGCGCAGTCTCACCCCCCGCTTTATGGCTACACCTTC. It translates to CASSLAQSHPPLYGYTF.

V gene TRBV9 combines with J gene TRBJ1-6; D is unresolved. The length of the CDR3 is 13 residues. Germline loops: CDR1 SGDLS, CDR2 YYNGEE. Trimming left V 0 bases short and J 11 bases short, with 9 bases between. DNA for the CDR3: TGTGCCAGCAGCGTAGCCCCCGGTCCACCCCTCCACTTT. It translates to CASSVAPGPPLHF.

This chain uses TRBV28 with TRBJ1-1; 7 bases agree with TRBD1. The germline gives CDR1 MDHEN, CDR2 SYDVKM. This CDR3 comprises 16 residues. V was clipped by 6 bases and J by 1 base; unmatched bases: 11. In DNA form, the CDR3 reads TGTGCCAGCAGCCTACAACTACAGGGGTGGAACACTGAAGCTTTCTTT. Its translation: CASSLQLQGWNTEAFF.

The rearrangement links TRBV19 to TRBJ1-1; D perhaps matches TRBD1 (5 bases). This CDR3 comprises 15 residues. Germline loops: CDR1 LNHDA, CDR2 SQIVND (reference sequence). V shed 3 bases and J shed 1 base, with 12 bases lying between them. The CDR3 coding sequence is TGTGCCAGTAGTATTTCTCGGGGGACGAACACTGAAGCTTTCTTT. Translating it yields CASSISRGTNTEAFF.

The chain couples TRBV6-5 to TRBJ2-2; D remains unclear. CDR1 is MNHEY, CDR2 SVGAGI, per germline. The CDR3 is 15 amino acids. V was shortened by 3 bases and J by 5 bases, with 13 bases between the two germline ends. This chain's CDR3 is CASSYGQARTGELFF. The CDR3, as DNA: TGTGCCAGCAGTTATGGGCAGGCAAGAACCGGGGAGCTGTTTTTT.

The rearrangement joins TRBV4-2 to TRBJ1-6; 10 bases are a match to TRBD1. Germline V gene lookup returns CDR1 LGHNA and CDR2 YNFKEQ. This CDR3 comprises 16 residues. Trimming cost V 1 base and J 10 bases; bases outside gene matches: 7. The CDR3 protein is CASSQAPRDRGSPLHF. The DNA of the CDR3 is TGTGCCAGCAGCCAAGCGCCTAGGGACAGGGGCTCACCCCTCCACTTT.

The V call is TRBV6-1, the J call TRBJ2-2, with 13 bases aligning to TRBD2. The CDR3 is 20 residues long. CDR1 MNHNS and CDR2 SASEGT come from the germline V gene. Trimming took 4 bases from V and 4 from J; bases not matched to a gene: 15. CDR3 nucleotide sequence: TGTGCCAGCAGTGCTACAGAACTAGCGGGGGGGCTCCTCGTCACCGGGGAGCTGTTTTTT. Protein product: CASSATELAGGLLVTGELFF.

V usage is TRBV15 and J usage is TRBJ1-5; 10 bases agree with TRBD1. From germline, CDR1 is LNHNV and CDR2 YYDKDF (reference sequence). V shed 5 bases and J 4 bases; nucleotides not matched to a gene: 8. The CDR3 extends over 16 amino acids. This CDR3 is CATSRLDRGYNQPQHF. CDR3 nucleotides: TGTGCCACCAGCCGATTGGACAGGGGGTATAATCAGCCCCAGCATTTT.